The present T cell receptor beta chain was sequenced within a study of T cell changes during pregnancy in multiple sclerosis. Assay: immunoSEQ multiplex PCR; the TCRdb copy retains only in-frame clones and omits some. The sample has 70,000 to 100,000 clones; 92% are singletons. V dropped 8 bases and J dropped 1 base, with 15 bases sitting between them. This CDR3 has 15 residues. Germline CDR1 reads LNHDA; CDR2 reads SQIVND (reference sequence). The sequence came from a female donor with multiple sclerosis, enrolled in a pregnancy study. This chain links TRBV19 with TRBJ2-1; tentatively, D is TRBD1 (6 bases). Sample: peripheral blood, taken in the first trimester of pregnancy. The CDR3 loop reads CASRREGVSYNEQFF. For the CDR3, the DNA is TGTGCCAGTCGCCGTGAGGGGGTTTCCTACAATGAGCAGTTCTTC.